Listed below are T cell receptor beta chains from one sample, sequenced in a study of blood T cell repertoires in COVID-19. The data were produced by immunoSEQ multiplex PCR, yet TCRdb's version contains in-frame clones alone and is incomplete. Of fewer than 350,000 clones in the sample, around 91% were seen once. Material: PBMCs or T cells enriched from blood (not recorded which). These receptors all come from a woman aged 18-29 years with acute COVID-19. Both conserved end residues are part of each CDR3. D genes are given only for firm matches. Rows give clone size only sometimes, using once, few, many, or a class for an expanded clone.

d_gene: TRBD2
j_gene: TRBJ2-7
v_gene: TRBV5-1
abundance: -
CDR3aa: CASRLAGDSYEQYF
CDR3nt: TGCGCCAGCAGACTAGCGGGAGACTCCTACGAGCAGTACTTC

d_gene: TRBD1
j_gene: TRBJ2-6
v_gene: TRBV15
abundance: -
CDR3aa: CATNGQGSAGANVLTF
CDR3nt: TGTGCCACCAACGGACAGGGGTCGGCTGGGGCCAACGTCCTGACTTTC

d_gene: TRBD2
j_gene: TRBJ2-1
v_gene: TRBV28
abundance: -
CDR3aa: CASSLTGGDNEQFF
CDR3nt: TGTGCCAGCAGTTTAACGGGGGGGGACAATGAGCAGTTCTTC

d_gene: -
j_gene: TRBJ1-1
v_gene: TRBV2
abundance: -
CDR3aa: CARDRTEDRVYTEAFF
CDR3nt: TGTGCCAGGGATCGGACGGAGGACCGTGTGTACACTGAAGCTTTCTTT

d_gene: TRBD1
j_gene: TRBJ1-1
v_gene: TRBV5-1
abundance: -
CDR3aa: CASSRTGNMNTEAFF
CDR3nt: TGCGCCAGCAGCAGGACAGGTAACATGAACACTGAAGCTTTCTTT

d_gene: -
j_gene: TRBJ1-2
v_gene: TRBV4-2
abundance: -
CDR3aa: CASSQEAGLAGGYTF
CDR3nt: TGTGCCAGCAGCCAAGAAGCAGGGCTGGCCGGTGGCTACACCTTC

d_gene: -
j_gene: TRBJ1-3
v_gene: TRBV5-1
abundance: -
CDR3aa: CASSEGGASGNTIYF
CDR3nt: TGCGCCAGCAGCGAAGGGGGAGCCTCTGGAAACACCATATATTTT

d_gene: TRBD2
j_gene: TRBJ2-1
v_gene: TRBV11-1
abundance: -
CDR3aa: CASSPLGRSYNEQFF
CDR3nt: TGTGCCAGCAGCCCCCTCGGGAGGTCCTACAATGAGCAGTTCTTC

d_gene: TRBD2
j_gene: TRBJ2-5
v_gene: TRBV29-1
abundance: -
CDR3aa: CSAQTSGAQTQYF
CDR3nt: TGCAGCGCCCAGACTAGCGGGGCGCAGACCCAGTACTTC

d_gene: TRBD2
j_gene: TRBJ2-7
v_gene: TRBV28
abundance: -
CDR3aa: CASSSGLAGDKQYF
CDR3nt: TGTGCCAGCAGTTCGGGACTAGCGGGGGACAAGCAGTACTTC

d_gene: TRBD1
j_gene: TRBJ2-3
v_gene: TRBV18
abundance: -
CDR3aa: CASSPTGVVTDTQYF
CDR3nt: TGTGCCAGCTCACCGACAGGGGTTGTTACAGATACGCAGTATTTT

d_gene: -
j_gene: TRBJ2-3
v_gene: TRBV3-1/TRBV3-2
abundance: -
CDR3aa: CASSPGLLPRTDTQYF
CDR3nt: TGTGCCAGCAGCCCCGGACTTCTTCCACGCACAGATACGCAGTATTTT

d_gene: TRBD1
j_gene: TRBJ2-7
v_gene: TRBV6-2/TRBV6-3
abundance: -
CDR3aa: CASSPRPTGLINYEQYF
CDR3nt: TGTGCCAGCAGTCCCCGACCGACAGGGCTTATAAACTACGAGCAGTACTTC

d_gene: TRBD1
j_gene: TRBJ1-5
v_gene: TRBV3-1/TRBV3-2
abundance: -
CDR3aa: CASSQDHRGYQPQHF
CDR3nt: TGTGCCAGCAGCCAAGACCACAGGGGGTATCAGCCCCAGCATTTT

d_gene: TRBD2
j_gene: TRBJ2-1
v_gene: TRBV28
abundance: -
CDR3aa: CASSFWPASGDNEQFF
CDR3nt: TGTGCCAGCAGTTTTTGGCCCGCTAGCGGAGACAATGAGCAGTTCTTC

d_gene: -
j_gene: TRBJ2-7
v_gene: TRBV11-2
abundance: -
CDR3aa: CASSLAVTSYEQYF
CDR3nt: TGTGCCAGCAGCTTAGCGGTCACCTCCTACGAGCAGTACTTC

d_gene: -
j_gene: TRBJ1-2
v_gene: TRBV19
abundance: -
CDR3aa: CASSSTGSNNYGYTF
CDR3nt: TGTGCCAGTAGTAGTACAGGGTCTAATAACTATGGCTACACCTTC

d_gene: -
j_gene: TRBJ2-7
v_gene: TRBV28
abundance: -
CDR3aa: CASSLSVGGVYEQYF
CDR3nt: TGTGCCAGCAGTTTATCAGTCGGCGGGGTCTACGAGCAGTACTTC

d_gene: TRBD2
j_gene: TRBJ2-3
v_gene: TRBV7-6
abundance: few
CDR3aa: CASRGGLADTDTQYF
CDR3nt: TGTGCCAGCAGGGGGGGACTAGCGGACACAGATACGCAGTATTTT

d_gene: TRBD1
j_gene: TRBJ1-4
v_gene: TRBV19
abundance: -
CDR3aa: CASSITGTATNEKLFF
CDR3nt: TGTGCCAGTAGTATAACCGGGACAGCAACTAATGAAAAACTGTTTTTT

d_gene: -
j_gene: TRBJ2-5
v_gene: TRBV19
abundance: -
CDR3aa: CATRRRVGEKETQYF
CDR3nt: TGTGCCACCAGGCGCCGGGTCGGGGAAAAAGAGACCCAGTACTTC

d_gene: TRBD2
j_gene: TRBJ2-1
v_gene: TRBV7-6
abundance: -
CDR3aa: CASSLQLAGASSYNEQFF
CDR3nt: TGTGCCAGCAGCCTACAACTAGCGGGAGCTAGCTCCTACAATGAGCAGTTCTTC

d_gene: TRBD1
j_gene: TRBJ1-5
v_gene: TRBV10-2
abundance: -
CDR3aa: CASSGTDNQPQHF
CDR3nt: TGCGCCAGCTCCGGGACAGACAATCAGCCCCAGCATTTT

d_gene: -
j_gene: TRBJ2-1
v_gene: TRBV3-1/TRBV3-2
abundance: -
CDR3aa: CASSQPGALWYNEQFF
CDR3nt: TGTGCCAGCAGCCAACCAGGGGCGCTATGGTACAATGAGCAGTTCTTC

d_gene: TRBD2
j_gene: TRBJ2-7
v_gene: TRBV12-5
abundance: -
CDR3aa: CASGLPRTSGSLYEQYF
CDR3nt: TGTGCTAGTGGTTTGCCCCGGACTAGCGGGAGTTTGTACGAGCAGTACTTC

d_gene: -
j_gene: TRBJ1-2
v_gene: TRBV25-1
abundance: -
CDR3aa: CASSEFGAENYGYTF
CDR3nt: TGTGCCAGCAGTGAATTTGGGGCGGAAAACTATGGCTACACCTTC

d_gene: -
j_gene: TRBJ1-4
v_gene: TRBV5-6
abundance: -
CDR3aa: CASSFNDEKLFF
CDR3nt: TGTGCCAGCAGCTTCAATGATGAAAAACTGTTTTTT

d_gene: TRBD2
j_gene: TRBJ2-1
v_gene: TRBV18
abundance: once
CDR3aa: CASSPSIAGGGGYNEQFF
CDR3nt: TGTGCCAGCTCACCTTCGATAGCGGGAGGTGGTGGGTACAATGAGCAGTTCTTC

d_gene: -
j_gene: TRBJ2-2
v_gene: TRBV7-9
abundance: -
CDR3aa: CASSFPFSGGKDTGELFF
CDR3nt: TGTGCCAGCAGCTTCCCATTTAGTGGAGGGAAAGACACCGGGGAGCTGTTTTTT

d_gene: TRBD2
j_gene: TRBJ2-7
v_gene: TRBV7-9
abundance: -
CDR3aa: CASSFAGGSYEQYF
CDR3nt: TGTGCCAGCAGCTTCGCGGGAGGCTCCTACGAGCAGTACTTC

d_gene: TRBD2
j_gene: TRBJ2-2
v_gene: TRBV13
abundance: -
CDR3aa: CASSASLAAGGELFF
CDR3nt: TGTGCCAGCAGCGCCTCGCTAGCGGCGGGCGGGGAGCTGTTTTTT

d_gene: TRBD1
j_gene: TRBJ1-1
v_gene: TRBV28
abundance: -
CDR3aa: CASSLGTGRRNTEAFF
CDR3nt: TGTGCCAGCAGTCTTGGGACAGGGAGGCGGAACACTGAAGCTTTCTTT

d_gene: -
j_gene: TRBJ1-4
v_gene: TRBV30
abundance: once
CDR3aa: CAWRGRHLTNEKLFF
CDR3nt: TGTGCCTGGAGAGGGAGGCACCTAACTAATGAAAAACTGTTTTTT

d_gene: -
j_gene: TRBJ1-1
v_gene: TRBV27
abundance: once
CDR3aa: CASSIRGKAFF
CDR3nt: TGTGCCAGCAGTATCAGGGGTAAAGCTTTCTTT

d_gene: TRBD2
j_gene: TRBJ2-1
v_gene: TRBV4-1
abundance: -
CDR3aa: CASSQGLAGRSSYNEQFF
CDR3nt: TGCGCCAGCAGCCAAGGACTAGCGGGAAGAAGCTCCTACAATGAGCAGTTCTTC

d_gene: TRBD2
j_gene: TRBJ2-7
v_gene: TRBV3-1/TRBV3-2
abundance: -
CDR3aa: CASSPPGLAGVDQYF
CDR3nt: TGTGCCAGCAGCCCCCCCGGACTAGCGGGGGTAGACCAGTACTTC

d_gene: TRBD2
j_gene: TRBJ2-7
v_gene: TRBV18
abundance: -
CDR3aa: CASSPTTIAGGFYEQYF
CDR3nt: TGTGCCAGCTCACCGACCACAATAGCGGGAGGCTTCTACGAGCAGTACTTC

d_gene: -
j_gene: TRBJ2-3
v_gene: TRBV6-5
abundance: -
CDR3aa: CASSPRDLSDTQYF
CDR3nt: TGTGCCAGCAGTCCTCGGGACTTGTCAGATACGCAGTATTTT

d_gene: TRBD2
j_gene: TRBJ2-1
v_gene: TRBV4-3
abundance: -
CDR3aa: CASSLAGTSVYNEQFF
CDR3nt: TGCGCCAGCAGCCTAGCCGGGACTAGCGTATACAATGAGCAGTTCTTC

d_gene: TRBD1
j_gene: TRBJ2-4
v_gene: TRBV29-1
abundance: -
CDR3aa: CSVVKGAAKNIQYF
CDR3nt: TGCAGCGTTGTAAAGGGGGCTGCCAAAAACATTCAGTACTTC

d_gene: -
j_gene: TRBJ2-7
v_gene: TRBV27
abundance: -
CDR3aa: CASSSGVRRLNSYEQYF
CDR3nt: TGTGCCAGCAGTTCAGGGGTTCGGCGTCTGAACTCCTACGAGCAGTACTTC

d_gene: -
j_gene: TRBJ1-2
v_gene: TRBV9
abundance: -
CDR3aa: CASSNQRRYGYTF
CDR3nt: TGTGCCAGCAGCAACCAGCGGAGGTATGGCTACACCTTC

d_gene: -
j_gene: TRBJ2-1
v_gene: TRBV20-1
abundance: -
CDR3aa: CSAQANNEQFF
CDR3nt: TGCAGTGCCCAGGCTAACAATGAGCAGTTCTTC

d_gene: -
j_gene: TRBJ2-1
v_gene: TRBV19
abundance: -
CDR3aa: CASSAGTGVQFF
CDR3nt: TGTGCCAGTAGTGCCGGGACGGGGGTGCAGTTCTTC

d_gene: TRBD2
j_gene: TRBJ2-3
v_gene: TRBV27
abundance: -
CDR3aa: CASSLRTSGRGTDTQYF
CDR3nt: TGTGCCAGCAGTCTCAGGACTAGCGGGAGGGGCACAGATACGCAGTATTTT

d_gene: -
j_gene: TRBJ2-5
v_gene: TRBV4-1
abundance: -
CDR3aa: CASSPNSQETQYF
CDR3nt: TGCGCCAGCAGCCCCAACTCCCAAGAGACCCAGTACTTC

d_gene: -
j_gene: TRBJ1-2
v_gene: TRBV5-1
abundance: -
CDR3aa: CASSLDPGAFGYTF
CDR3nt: TGCGCCAGCAGCTTGGACCCAGGGGCCTTCGGCTACACCTTC

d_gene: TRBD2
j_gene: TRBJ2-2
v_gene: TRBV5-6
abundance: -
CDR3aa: CASSSTLAGGTGELFF
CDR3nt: TGTGCCAGCAGCTCTACACTAGCGGGAGGGACCGGGGAGCTGTTTTTT

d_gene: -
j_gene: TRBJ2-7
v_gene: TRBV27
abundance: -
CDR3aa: CASRTLYEQYF
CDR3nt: TGTGCCAGCAGGACTCTTTACGAGCAGTACTTC

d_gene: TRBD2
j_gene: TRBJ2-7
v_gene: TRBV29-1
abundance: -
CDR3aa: CSARTSGRVYEQYF
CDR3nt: TGCAGCGCTCGAACTAGCGGGAGAGTTTACGAGCAGTACTTC

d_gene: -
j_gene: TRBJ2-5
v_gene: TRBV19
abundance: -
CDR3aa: CASRTGVQETQYF
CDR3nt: TGTGCCAGTAGGACCGGGGTCCAAGAGACCCAGTACTTC

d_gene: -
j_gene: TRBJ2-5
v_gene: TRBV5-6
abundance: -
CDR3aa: CASSLAGRGFETQYF
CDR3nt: TGTGCCAGCAGCTTGGCGGGTCGGGGTTTTGAGACCCAGTACTTC

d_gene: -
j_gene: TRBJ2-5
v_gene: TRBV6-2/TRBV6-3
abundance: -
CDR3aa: CASSYWRGVAVSTKGETQYF
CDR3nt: TGTGCCAGCAGTTACTGGCGGGGAGTGGCCGTATCCACCAAAGGAGAAACCCAGTACTTC

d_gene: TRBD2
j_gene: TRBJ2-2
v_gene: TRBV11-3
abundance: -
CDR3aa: CASSLGGLAGEHTGELFF
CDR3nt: TGTGCCAGCAGCTTAGGAGGTCTAGCGGGAGAGCACACCGGGGAGCTGTTTTTT

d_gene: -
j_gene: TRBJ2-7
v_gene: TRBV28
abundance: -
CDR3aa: CASRYPGRPSEQYF
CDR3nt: TGTGCCAGCAGATACCCGGGAAGACCTAGCGAGCAGTACTTC

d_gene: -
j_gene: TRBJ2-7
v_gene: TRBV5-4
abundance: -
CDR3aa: CASSYSVAELVLEQYF
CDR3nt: TGTGCCAGCAGCTATAGTGTAGCAGAGCTAGTTCTCGAGCAGTACTTC